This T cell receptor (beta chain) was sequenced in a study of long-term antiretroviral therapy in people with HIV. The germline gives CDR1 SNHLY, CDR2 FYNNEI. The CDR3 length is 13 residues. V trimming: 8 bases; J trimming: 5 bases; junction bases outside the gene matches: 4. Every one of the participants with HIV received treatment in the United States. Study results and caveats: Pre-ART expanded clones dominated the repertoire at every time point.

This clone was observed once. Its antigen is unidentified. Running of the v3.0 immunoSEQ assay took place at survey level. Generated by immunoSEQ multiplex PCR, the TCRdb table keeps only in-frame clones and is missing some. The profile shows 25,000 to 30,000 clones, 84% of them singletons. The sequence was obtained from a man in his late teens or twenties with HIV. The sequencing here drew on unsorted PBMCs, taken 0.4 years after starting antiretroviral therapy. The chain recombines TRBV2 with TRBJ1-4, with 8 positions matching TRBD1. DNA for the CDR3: TGTGCCAGCGAGACAGGGGTGAATGAAAAACTGTTTTTT. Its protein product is CASETGVNEKLFF.